This T cell receptor beta chain was recovered during a study of CD8+ T cells in alopecia areata. Germline CDR1 GTSNPN, CDR2 SVGIG (reference sequence). There are 12 residues in the CDR3. V lost 2 bases, J lost 4 bases, and 5 bases lay in between. Extracted RNA was reverse transcribed, and the resulting cDNA served as sequencing template. Assay used: immunoSEQ multiplex PCR; TCRdb lists only in-frame clones, some missing. Of fewer than 110,000 clones listed, about 61% are singletons. Described treatment: oral pan-JAK inhibitor, 5-10 mg twice daily. The investigators collected lesional scalp punch biopsies and peripheral blood from alopecia areata patients.

The starting material was CD8+ T cells sorted from blood, obtained at week 56, from a patient treated with tofacitinib. The receptor's source is a human donor with alopecia areata. The gene calls are TRBV30 and TRBJ1-4; unclear D gene. The CDR3, as DNA: TGTGCCTGGAGTTCGGTTAATGAAAAACTGTTTTTT. Protein: CAWSSVNEKLFF.